The 31 T cell receptor beta chains in this list originate from one sample, sequenced in a study of breast tumors, draining lymph nodes, adjacent tissues. The lymph nodes were axillary draining lymph nodes from breast cancer patients. TCRdb fed the multiplex PCR reads into MiXCR, producing one record per CDR3 protein. Of 85,000 to 130,000 distinct CDR3 sequences in the sample, approximately 22% were seen once. Sequenced input: axillary lymph node tissue. Receptors were obtained from a female donor with breast cancer. Some clones in this sample may be carry-over from other donors' samples.

A few counts support this clonotype. The chain uses TRBV7-2 and TRBJ2-2, with 13 bases identical to TRBD2. The CDR3 loop spans 15 amino acids. Germline V gene data show CDR1 as SGHTA and CDR2 as FQGNSA. Losses at the gene ends were 6 bases for V and 6 bases for J; bases not matched to a gene: 4. CDR3 residues: CASRPTSGRAGELFF. The CDR3 DNA reads as TGTGCCAGCAGGCCTACTAGCGGGAGGGCCGGGGAGCTGTTTTTT.

This clonotype was observed many times. The CDR3, as DNA: TGCGCCAGCAGCTTGGAGGGCTCCCCGACCTATGGCTACACCTTC. Its translation is CASSLEGSPTYGYTF. V gene TRBV5-1 combines with J gene TRBJ1-2; D gene uncertain. Germline lookup yields CDR1 SGHRS and CDR2 YFSETQ. The CDR3 consists of 15 residues. Trimming removed 0 bases at V and 4 bases at J, with 13 bases between. Full variable domain (rest looked up from reference TRBV5-1 and TRBJ1-2): KAGVTQTPRYLIKTRGQQVTLSCSPISGHRSVSWYQQTPGQGLQFLFEYFSETQRNKGNFPGRFSGRQFSNSRSEMNVSTLELGDSALYLCASSLEGSPTYGYTFGSGTRLTVV.

This clonotype occurred many times. The chain carries TRBV5-1 and TRBJ2-4; possibly TRBD1 for D (6 bases). V lost 4 bases and J lost 10, with 12 bases in between. Germline lookup yields CDR1 SGHRS and CDR2 YFSETQ. CDR3 length: 12 amino acids. As DNA, the CDR3 is TGCGCCAGCAGCCCGGGACATTCGATTCAGTACTTC. Its protein is CASSPGHSIQYF.

The chain recombines TRBV5-4 with TRBJ2-2; D may be TRBD1 (8 bases). Trimming took 4 bases from V and 5 from J, leaving 15 bases between them. Germline assignment: CDR1 SGHNT and CDR2 YYREEE (reference sequence). The CDR3 has 15 residues. The CDR3 is CASSNDRGGTGELFF. The CDR3 nucleotides are TGTGCCAGCAGCAACGACAGGGGAGGGACCGGGGAGCTGTTTTTT.

CDR3 residues: CASSPNRGGEQFF. Here the CDR3 DNA reads TGTGCCAGCTCACCGAACCGAGGTGGTGAGCAGTTCTTC. This rearrangement joins TRBV18 to TRBJ2-1, with D unresolved. Germline CDR1 and CDR2: KGHSH and LQKENI. Trimming removed 3 bases from V and 9 bases from J, with 12 bases in between. The CDR3 contains 13 residues.

About this clonotype: This may arise from a read error, as a much more abundant clone is one base away. The J gene is TRBJ2-1, the V gene TRBV9; TRBD2 agrees at 7 bases. CDR3 size: 17 residues. Germline V gives CDR1 SGDLS, CDR2 YYNGEE. This chain's CDR3 is CASSGGGEGATYNGQFF. The DNA for the CDR3 is TGTGCCAGCAGCGGGGGGGGGGAGGGAGCCACCTACAATGGGCAGTTCTTC.

The table lists this clonotype with a few counts. The rearrangement links TRBV9 to TRBJ2-2; tentatively, D is TRBD2 (5 bases). V lost 7 bases and J 1 base, leaving 8 bases between the germline ends. CDR3 length: 13 amino acids. The germline CDR1 and CDR2 sequences are SGDLS and YYNGEE. The chain's CDR3 is CASARGNTGELFF. For the CDR3, the DNA is TGTGCCAGCGCCCGGGGGAACACCGGGGAGCTGTTTTTT.

There are a few counts of this clonotype. The chain couples TRBV20-1 to TRBJ2-2; 9 bases are shared with TRBD1. The CDR3 extends over 14 amino acids. The junction had 3 bases not matched to a gene; V was cut back by 4 bases and J by 3 bases. Per the germline V gene, CDR1 is DFQATT and CDR2 is SNEGSKA (reference sequence). The CDR3 region is CSAKQGAHTGELFF. DNA of the CDR3: TGCAGTGCTAAACAGGGGGCCCACACCGGGGAGCTGTTTTTT.

Only a few counts were recorded for this clonotype. This may arise from a read error, as a much more abundant clone is one base away. The rearrangement uses TRBV7-8 and TRBJ2-5; D gene unclear. CDR1 and CDR2 (germline): SGHVS, FQNEAQ. CDR3 length equals 12 residues. DNA for the CDR3: TGTGGCAGCAGCCTCCACCCCGGGACCCAGTACTTC. Protein product: CGSSLHPGTQYF. Using reference TRBV7-8 and TRBJ2-5 for the parts outside the CDR3, the full variable domain is GAGVSQSPRYKVAKRGQDVALRCDPISGHVSLFWYQQALGQGPEFLTYFQNEAQLDKSGLPSDRFFAERPEGSVSTLKIQRTQQEDSAVYLCGSSLHPGTQYFGPGTRLLVL.

With respect to this clonotype: The final CDR3 position lacks the conserved phenylalanine or tryptophan, pointing to a likely read error. This chain links TRBV6-5 with TRBJ1-4, with D uncertain. The germline V gene has CDR1 MNHEY and CDR2 SVGAGI. The CDR3 covers 15 residues. The CDR3 region is CASSLGQAANEKLFL. The CDR3 DNA is TGCGCCAGCAGTCTGGGCCAGGCAGCTAATGAAAAACTGTTTCTT.

This clonotype has at least ten counts. The chain joins TRBV5-1 to TRBJ1-2; 8 nucleotides line up with TRBD1. Germline loops: CDR1 SGHRS, CDR2 YFSETQ. The V and J ends lost 4 bases and 5 bases, in that order; junction bases with no gene match: 10. The CDR3 is 15 residues long. CDR3 sequence (DNA): TGCGCCAGCAGCATGACGACAGGGGATCAGTATGGCTACACCTTC. Translation gives CASSMTTGDQYGYTF.

The chain employs TRBV29-1 and TRBJ2-1; a possible D gene is TRBD2 (6 bases). V shed 7 bases and J shed 10 bases, with 20 bases lying between them. The CDR3 has 13 residues. The germline CDR1 and CDR2 sequences are SQVTM and ANQGSEA. Here the CDR3 DNA reads TGCAGCGCCAGCCCCCAGGGCGCGGGAGAGCAGTTCTTC. Protein sequence: CSASPQGAGEQFF.

This clonotype has a count of ten or more. The rearrangement uses TRBV10-3 and TRBJ1-4; perhaps TRBD1 as D (6 bases). V was shortened by 10 bases and J by 3 bases, with 12 bases between the two germline ends. Germline CDR1 ENHRY, CDR2 SYGVKD. This CDR3 region has 13 residues. This CDR3 is CASRDTSNEKLFF. The CDR3, as DNA: TGTGCCAGCCGGGACACCTCTAATGAAAAACTGTTTTTT.

The rearrangement joins TRBV13 to TRBJ1-4, with D maybe TRBD1 (6 bases). The length of the CDR3 is 15 residues. Germline CDR1 reads PRHDT; CDR2 reads FYEKMQ (reference sequence). V lost 5 bases, J lost 7 bases, and 17 bases lay in between. The CDR3 nucleotides are TGTGCCAGCAGCCCAAATGCCAGGGGTGGTGAAAAACTGTTTTTT. Translation gives CASSPNARGGEKLFF. The full variable domain, its missing parts supplied by reference TRBV13 and TRBJ1-4, is AAGVIQSPRHLIKEKRETATLKCYPIPRHDTVYWYQQGPGQDPQFLISFYEKMQSDKGSIPDRFSAQQFSDYHSELNMSSLELGDSALYFCASSPNARGGEKLFFGSGTQLSVL.

This clonotype showed up many times. This rearrangement joins TRBV19 to TRBJ2-7; perhaps TRBD1 as D (5 bases). CDR1 LNHDA and CDR2 SQIVND come from the germline V gene (reference sequence). The ends were cut back, 6 bases at V and 7 bases at J, with 19 bases in the middle. The CDR3 has 14 amino acids. For the CDR3, the DNA is TGTGCCAGTAGGAACGATGGGGCAGGGCAGGAGCAGTACTTC. It translates to CASRNDGAGQEQYF.

This clonotype was seen repeatedly, ten times or more. J is TRBJ2-7 and V is TRBV7-9; 12 bases are shared with TRBD2. After removal of 5 bases from V and 2 bases from J, the junction contained 10 bases not matched to a gene. Germline CDR1 is SEHNR and CDR2 is FQNEAQ (reference sequence). This CDR3 contains 17 residues. For the CDR3, the DNA is TGTGCCAGCAGCCGTCAGGGAGGACTAGCGGGAACCTACGAGCAGTACTTC. Translating it yields CASSRQGGLAGTYEQYF.

There are many counts of this clonotype. The rearrangement uses TRBV10-3 and TRBJ2-3; D is uncertain. CDR1 is ENHRY, CDR2 SYGVKD, per germline. This CDR3 is built from 14 residues. Trimming removed 0 bases from V and 2 bases from J, with 6 bases in between. Here the CDR3 reads CAISESVDTDTQYF. The CDR3 nucleotides read TGTGCCATCAGTGAGTCGGTAGACACAGATACGCAGTATTTT.

This clonotype occurred many times. The chain combines TRBV5-4 with TRBJ2-3; D ambiguous. Germline V lookup: CDR1 SGHNT, CDR2 YYREEE (reference sequence). Trimming stripped 5 bases from V and 3 bases from J, with 7 bases between. This CDR3 contains 12 residues. CDR3 region: CASSKETDTQYF. In nucleotides, the CDR3 is TGTGCCAGCAGTAAGGAAACAGATACGCAGTATTTT.

CDR3 sequence: CASSNLAGQGHGNIQYF. In DNA form, the CDR3 reads TGTGCCAGTAGTAATCTGGCGGGACAAGGGCACGGAAACATTCAGTACTTC. The genes are TRBV19 and TRBJ2-4; D may correspond to TRBD1 or TRBD2 (6 bases each). The length of the CDR3 is 17 residues. CDR1 is LNHDA and CDR2 is SQIVND in the germline V gene (reference sequence). Trimming cost V 4 bases and J 6 bases, with 22 bases left between them.

There are many counts of this clonotype. The rearrangement links TRBV4-1 to TRBJ2-7, with 7 bases identical to TRBD2. Losses at the gene ends were 3 bases for V and 7 bases for J; bases not matched to a gene: 15. The CDR3 is 16 residues long. Germline assignment: CDR1 MGHRA and CDR2 YSYEKL. The CDR3, as DNA: TGCGCCAGCAGCCACCCCGGACTAGAACCCAAGGGGGAGCAGTACTTC. This codes for CASSHPGLEPKGEQYF.

This clonotype came up a few times. This chain links TRBV4-1 with TRBJ2-3; 14 nucleotides agree with TRBD2. Germline lookup yields CDR1 MGHRA and CDR2 YSYEKL. The J segment lost 5 bases and the V segment lost 2 bases, leaving 9 bases of the junction unmatched. The CDR3 is 18 residues long. The CDR3: CASSQLTGTSGGLDTQYF. In nucleotides, the CDR3 is TGCGCCAGCAGCCAACTGACCGGGACTAGCGGGGGTCTAGATACGCAGTATTTT.

The chain has TRBV5-1 and TRBJ1-5, with D maybe TRBD1 (6 bases). The CDR3 is 14 amino acids. Trimming took off 4 bases at V and 5 bases at J, with 13 bases between the two ends. The germline gives CDR1 SGHRS, CDR2 YFSETQ. CDR3 DNA: TGCGCCAGCAGCGCGGCAGGGGAGGATCAGCCCCAGCATTTT. This gives the protein CASSAAGEDQPQHF.

With regard to this clonotype: The junction shows a germline mismatch at one end, possibly a read error. The chain recombines TRBV6-2 or TRBV6-3 with TRBJ1-5; D is unresolved. Germline CDR1 reads MNHEY; CDR2 reads SVGEGT. This CDR3 spans 11 amino acids. In DNA form, the CDR3 reads TGTGCCAGCGGGCCGGGCCAGCCCCAGCGTTTT. Encoded protein: CASGPGQPQRF.

This clonotype was seen at least ten times. The chain couples TRBV20-1 to TRBJ2-1; 8 bases match TRBD2. This CDR3 spans 14 amino acids. The junction had 4 bases not matched to a gene; V was cut back by 6 bases and J by 0 bases. CDR1 is DFQATT and CDR2 is SNEGSKA in the germline V gene (reference sequence). The CDR3 DNA sequence: TGCAGTGCGTTAAGCGGGAGCTCCTACAATGAGCAGTTCTTC. It encodes CSALSGSSYNEQFF.

This clonotype was seen repeatedly, ten times or more. The rearrangement joins TRBV7-8 to TRBJ2-4, with D possibly matching TRBD2 (6 bases). This CDR3 contains 11 residues. Germline CDR1 SGHVS, CDR2 FQNEAQ. V lost 5 bases to trimming and J lost 12 bases, with 11 bases between them. The CDR3 coding sequence is TGTGCCAGCAGCCCGGGGGTGACTCAGTACTTC. Translation gives CASSPGVTQYF.

This clonotype was recorded many times. The chain carries TRBV20-1 and TRBJ2-3; D assignment may be TRBD1 or TRBD2 (5 bases each). The CDR3 runs to 14 residues. CDR1 is DFQATT, CDR2 SNEGSKA, per germline (reference sequence). The V end lost 4 bases, the J end lost 2 bases, and 13 bases lay between the germline ends. The CDR3 sequence is CSATLGTSTDTQYF. DNA of the CDR3: TGCAGTGCTACTCTAGGGACGTCCACAGATACGCAGTATTTT.

This clonotype was picked up many times. V is TRBV20-1 and J is TRBJ2-1; 8 nucleotides align to TRBD2. The germline gives CDR1 DFQATT, CDR2 SNEGSKA (reference sequence). This CDR3 region has 15 residues. Trimming at V came to 3 bases and at J to 1 base, leaving 5 bases not matched to a gene. CDR3 protein: CSASRGGVSYNEQFF. CDR3 bases: TGCAGTGCTAGCCGGGGGGGGGTTTCCTACAATGAGCAGTTCTTC.

In nucleotides, the CDR3 is TGCGCCAGCAGCCAAGCCGGGACTAGCGGGAGTTTAAATGAGCAGTTCTTC. It is translated as CASSQAGTSGSLNEQFF. The rearrangement uses TRBV4-1 and TRBJ2-1; 14 nucleotides match TRBD2. This CDR3 is 17 amino acids long. Unmatched junction bases numbered 6, after V lost 1 base and J lost 7 bases. CDR1 and CDR2 from the germline V gene are MGHRA and YSYEKL.

This clonotype was detected only once. A much larger clone differs by one base, so this may be a read error. This chain uses TRBV5-4 with TRBJ1-5; D is possibly TRBD1 (5 bases). CDR1 SGHNT and CDR2 YYREEE come from the germline V gene (reference sequence). Trimming removed 0 bases at V and 9 bases at J, with 7 bases between. The CDR3 is 12 residues long. CDR3 amino acids: CASSLAGRPQHF. CDR3 in DNA: TGTGCCAGCAGCTTGGCAGGGAGGCCCCAGCATTTT. Using reference TRBV5-4 and TRBJ1-5 for the parts outside the CDR3, the full variable domain is ETGVTQSPTHLIKTRGQQVTLRCSSQSGHNTVSWYQQALGQGPQFIFQYYREEENGRGNFPPRFSGLQFPNYSSELNVNALELDDSALYLCASSLAGRPQHFGDGTRLSIL.

The chain uses TRBV27 and TRBJ1-6; no clear D. V gave up 0 bases and J gave up 10 bases, with 10 bases separating them. This CDR3 has 14 residues. Germline assignment: CDR1 MNHEY and CDR2 SMNVEV (reference sequence). CDR3 sequence: CASSLSEGLSPLHF. The CDR3 nucleotides read TGTGCCAGCAGTTTATCGGAGGGATTATCACCCCTCCACTTT.

To note about this clonotype: This may be a read error, as it is one base from a much larger clone. V and J are TRBV5-5 and TRBJ2-3; D not certain. The CDR3 contains 12 residues. V dropped 3 bases and J dropped 2 bases, with 4 bases sitting between them. The germline V gene encodes CDR1 SGHKS and CDR2 YYEKEE (reference sequence). In nucleotides, the CDR3 is TGTGCCAGCAGCTCCACCACAGATACGCAGTATTTT. Its protein product is CASSSTTDTQYF.